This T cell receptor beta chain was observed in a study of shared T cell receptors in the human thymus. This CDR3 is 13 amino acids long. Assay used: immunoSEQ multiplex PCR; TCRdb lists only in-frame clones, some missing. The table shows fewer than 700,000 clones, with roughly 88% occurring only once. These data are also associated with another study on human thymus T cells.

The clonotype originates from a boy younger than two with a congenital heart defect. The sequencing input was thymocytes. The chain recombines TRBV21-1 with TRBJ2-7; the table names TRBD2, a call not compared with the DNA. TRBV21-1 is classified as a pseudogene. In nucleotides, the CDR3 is TGTGCCAGCAGCACCCAGCGAAGCTACGAGCAGTACTTC. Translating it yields CASSTQRSYEQYF.